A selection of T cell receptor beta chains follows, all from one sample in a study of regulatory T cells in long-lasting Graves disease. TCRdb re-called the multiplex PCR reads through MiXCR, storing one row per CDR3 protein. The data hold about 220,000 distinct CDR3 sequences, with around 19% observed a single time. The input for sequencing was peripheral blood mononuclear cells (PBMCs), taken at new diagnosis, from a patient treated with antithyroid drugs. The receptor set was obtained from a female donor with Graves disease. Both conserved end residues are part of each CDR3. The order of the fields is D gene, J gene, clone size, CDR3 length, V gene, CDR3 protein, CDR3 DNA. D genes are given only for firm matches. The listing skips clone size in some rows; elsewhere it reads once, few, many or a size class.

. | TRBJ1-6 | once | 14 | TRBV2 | CASSAERGTGPLHF | TGTGCCAGCAGCGCGGAAAGGGGGACCGGACCCCTCCACTTT
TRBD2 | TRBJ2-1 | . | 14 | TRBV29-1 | CSVVQGLADNEQFF | TGCAGCGTTGTACAAGGACTAGCGGACAATGAGCAGTTCTTC
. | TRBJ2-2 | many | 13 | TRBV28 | CASTNRNTGELFF | TGTGCCAGCACAAACAGGAACACCGGGGAGCTGTTTTTT
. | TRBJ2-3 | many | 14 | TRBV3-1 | CASSQELVLGTQYF | TGTGCCAGCAGCCAAGAACTGGTTCTTGGTACGCAGTATTTT
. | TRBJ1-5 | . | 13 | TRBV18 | CASSPDRNQPQHF | TGTGCCAGCTCACCAGACCGCAATCAGCCCCAGCATTTT
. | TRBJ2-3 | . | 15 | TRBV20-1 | CSAPTSGTDQYTQYF | TGCAGTGCTCCGACCTCCGGGACGGACCAATATACGCAGTATTTT
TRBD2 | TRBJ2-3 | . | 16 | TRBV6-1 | CASRSGLAGGTDTQYF | TGTGCCAGCAGATCGGGACTAGCGGGAGGGACAGATACGCAGTATTTT
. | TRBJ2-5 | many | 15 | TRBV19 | CASAFRDSYQETQYF | TGTGCCAGTGCATTTCGGGACTCCTACCAAGAGACCCAGTACTTC
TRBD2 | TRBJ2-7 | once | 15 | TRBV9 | CASSYRGSGSRKQYF | TGTGCCAGCAGCTACCGGGGTAGCGGGAGTAGGAAGCAGTACTTC
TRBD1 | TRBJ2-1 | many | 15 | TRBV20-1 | CSARPGQDSYNEQFF | TGCAGTGCTAGACCGGGACAGGACTCCTACAATGAGCAGTTCTTC
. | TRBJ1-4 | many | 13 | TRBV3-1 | CASSHATGEKLFF | TGTGCCAGCAGCCATGCTACAGGTGAAAAACTGTTTTTT
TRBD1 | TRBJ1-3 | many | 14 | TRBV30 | CAWSVGTARNTIYF | TGTGCCTGGAGTGTCGGGACAGCCAGAAACACCATATATTTT
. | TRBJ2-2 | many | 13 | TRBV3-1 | CASRLGVSGELFF | TGTGCCAGCAGACTAGGTGTCTCCGGGGAGCTGTTTTTT
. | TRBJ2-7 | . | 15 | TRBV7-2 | CASSLGSGLAYEQYF | TGTGCCAGCAGCTTAGGTAGCGGCCTAGCCTACGAGCAGTACTTC
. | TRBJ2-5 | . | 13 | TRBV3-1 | CASRRGMVETQYF | TGTGCCTCTAGAAGGGGCATGGTGGAGACCCAGTACTTC
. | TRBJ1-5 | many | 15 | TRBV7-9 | CASSLAGRPNQPQHF | TGTGCCAGCAGCTTAGCTGGGCGGCCGAATCAGCCCCAGCATTTT
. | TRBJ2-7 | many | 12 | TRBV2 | CASSGQPGEQYF | TGTGCCAGCAGTGGACAACCGGGCGAGCAGTACTTC
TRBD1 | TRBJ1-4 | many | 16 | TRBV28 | CASSLSPGQGNEKLFF | TGTGCCAGCAGTTTATCCCCGGGACAGGGTAATGAAAAACTGTTTTTT
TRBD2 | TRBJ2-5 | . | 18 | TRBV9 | CASSDRTSGSTRQETQYF | TGTGCCAGCAGCGACAGGACTAGCGGGAGTACTAGACAAGAGACCCAGTACTTC
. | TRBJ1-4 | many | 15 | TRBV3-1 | CASSQGGGVNEKLFF | TGTGCCAGCAGCCAAGGGGGAGGCGTTAATGAAAAACTGTTTTTT
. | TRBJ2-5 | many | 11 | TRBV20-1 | CSARDKRAQYF | TGCAGTGCTAGAGATAAACGGGCCCAGTACTTC
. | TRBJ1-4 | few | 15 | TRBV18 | CASSRYRDPNEKLFF | TGTGCCAGCTCTCGCTACAGAGACCCTAATGAAAAACTGTTTTTT
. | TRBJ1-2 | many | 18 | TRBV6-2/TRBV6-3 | CASYPLLHLSGTSYGYTF | TGTGCCAGCTATCCCCTTTTGCACCTCTCCGGGACGTCTTATGGCTACACCTTC
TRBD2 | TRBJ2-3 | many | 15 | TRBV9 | CASSWASGSTDTQYF | TGTGCCAGCAGCTGGGCTAGCGGTAGCACAGATACGCAGTATTTT
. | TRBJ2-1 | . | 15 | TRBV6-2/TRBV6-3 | CATYRTASSYNEQFF | TGTGCCACCTACCGGACGGCGAGCTCCTACAATGAGCAGTTCTTC
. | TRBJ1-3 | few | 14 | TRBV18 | CASSPTISGNTIYF | TGTGCCAGCTCCCCGACAATTTCTGGAAACACCATATATTTT
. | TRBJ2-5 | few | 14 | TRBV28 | CASSQGSLLETQYF | TGTGCCAGCAGTCAAGGTTCGCTACTGGAGACCCAGTACTTC
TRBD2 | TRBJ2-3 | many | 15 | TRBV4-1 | CASIAMAGASDTQYF | TGCGCCAGCATCGCTATGGCGGGAGCATCCGATACGCAGTATTTT
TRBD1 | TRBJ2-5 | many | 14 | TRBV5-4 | CASSASDRQETQYF | TGTGCCAGCAGCGCATCGGACAGGCAAGAGACCCAGTACTTC
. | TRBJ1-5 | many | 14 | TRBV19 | CASSIRRENQPQHF | TGTGCCAGTAGTATCAGAAGGGAGAATCAGCCCCAGCATTTT
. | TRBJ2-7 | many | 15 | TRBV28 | CASSDSGRILYEQYF | TGTGCCAGCAGCGACTCGGGACGGATACTCTACGAGCAGTACTTC